The T cell receptor beta chain described here comes from a study of shared clonotypes between healthy human individuals. TCRdb's copy holds only in-frame clones and misses some; the assay was immunoSEQ multiplex PCR. The sample shows 2.3 million or so clones, approximately 95% of them seen only once. About this clone: Other DNA variants within this sample encode the same CDR3.

V was clipped by 4 bases and J by 0 bases, with 10 bases between them. The CDR3 length is 15 residues. Germline CDR1 SGHTA, CDR2 FQGTGA. The chain couples TRBV7-3 to TRBJ2-1; no reliable D call. Sequenced input: naive CD4+ T cells from PBMCs. The subset here: CD45RA+ positively selected. The TCR sequence derives from a man between 18 and 35 years old in good health. Some clones in this sample may be carry-over from other donors' samples. This CDR3 is CASSSLAGSYNEQFF. CDR3 in DNA: TGTGCCAGCAGCTCTTTAGCAGGCTCCTACAATGAGCAGTTCTTC.